This TCR beta chain stems from a study of blood T cell repertoires in COVID-19. Study-wide background: The United States, Italy and Spain were the sources of the acute and convalescent COVID-19 samples. The analysed material was cDNA or gDNA that came from T cells, B-cell-depleted T cells, or PBMCs.

In the original processing: Amplification of reference gene primers provided the estimated nucleated cell counts. The repertoire was sequenced with immunoSEQ multiplex PCR; TCRdb's copy has only in-frame clones and lacks some. For V, J and clone size, that table is used; D and trimming come from the DNA. Among about 170,000 clones listed, roughly 84% were seen once. Trimming at V came to 6 bases and at J to 7 bases, leaving 4 bases not matched to a gene. There are 12 residues in the CDR3. Germline V gene lookup returns CDR1 LNHDA and CDR2 SQIVND (reference sequence). This TCR derives from a man aged 18 to 30 with active or convalescent COVID-19. The chain couples TRBV19 to TRBJ1-2; 8 nucleotides agree with TRBD1. The sequencing sample was made of peripheral blood. As DNA, the CDR3 is TGTGCCAGTAGCGACAGGGGAATTGGCTACACCTTC. Its protein product is CASSDRGIGYTF.